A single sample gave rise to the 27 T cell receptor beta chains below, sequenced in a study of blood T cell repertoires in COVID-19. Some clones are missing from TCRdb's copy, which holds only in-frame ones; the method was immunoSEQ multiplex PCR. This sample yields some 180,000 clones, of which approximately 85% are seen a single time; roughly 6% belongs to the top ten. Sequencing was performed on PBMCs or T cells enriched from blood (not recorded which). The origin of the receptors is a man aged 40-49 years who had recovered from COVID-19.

CDR3 in amino acids: CAGIGDRGDGYTF. CDR3 nucleotides: TGTGCCGGAATTGGGGACAGGGGGGATGGCTACACCTTC. V gene TRBV2 combines with J gene TRBJ1-2, with 11 bases fitting TRBD1. The length of the CDR3 is 13 residues. The germline gives CDR1 SNHLY, CDR2 FYNNEI. The V segment lost 11 bases and the J segment 6 bases; nucleotides outside the gene matches: 8. The complete variable domain, with remaining parts taken from reference TRBV2 and TRBJ1-2, reads EPEVTQTPSHQVTQMGQEVILRCVPISNHLYFYWYRQILGQKVEFLVSFYNNEISEKSEIFDDQFSVERPDGSNFTLKIRSTKLEDSAMYFCAGIGDRGDGYTFGSGTRLTVV.

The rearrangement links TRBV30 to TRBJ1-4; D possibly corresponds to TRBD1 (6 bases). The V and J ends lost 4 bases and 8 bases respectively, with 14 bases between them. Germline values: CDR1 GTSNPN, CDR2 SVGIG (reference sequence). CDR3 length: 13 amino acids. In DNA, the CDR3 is TGTGCCTGGAAACCAGGGGCGGCCGAAAAACTGTTTTTT. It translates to CAWKPGAAEKLFF.

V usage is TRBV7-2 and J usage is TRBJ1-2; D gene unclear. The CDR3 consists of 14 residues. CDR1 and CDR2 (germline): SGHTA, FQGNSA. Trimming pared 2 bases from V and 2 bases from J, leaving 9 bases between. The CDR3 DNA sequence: TGTGCCAGCAGCTTAATGACGGGGAACTATGGCTACACCTTC. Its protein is CASSLMTGNYGYTF.

In DNA form, the CDR3 reads TGTGCCAGCAGCTTAAGCAAAATCAGCAATCAGCCCCAGCATTTT. Translation: CASSLSKISNQPQHF. The chain links TRBV7-2 to TRBJ1-5; D gene ambiguous. This CDR3 contains 15 residues. Germline CDR1 reads SGHTA; CDR2 reads FQGNSA. Trimming cost V 2 bases and J 1 base, with 9 bases left between them.

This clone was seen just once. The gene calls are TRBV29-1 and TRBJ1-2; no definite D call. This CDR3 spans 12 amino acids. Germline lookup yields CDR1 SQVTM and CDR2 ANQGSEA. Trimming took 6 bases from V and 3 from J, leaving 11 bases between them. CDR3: CSVSRADYGYTF. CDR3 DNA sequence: TGCAGCGTCTCGAGGGCGGACTATGGCTACACCTTC.

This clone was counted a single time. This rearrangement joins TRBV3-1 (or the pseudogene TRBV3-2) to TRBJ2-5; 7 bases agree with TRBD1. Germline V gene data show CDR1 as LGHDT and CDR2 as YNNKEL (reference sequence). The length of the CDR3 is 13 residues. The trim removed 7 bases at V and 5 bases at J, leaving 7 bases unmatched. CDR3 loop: CASNYRGRETQYF. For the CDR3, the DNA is TGTGCCAGCAACTATAGGGGGCGGGAGACCCAGTACTTC.

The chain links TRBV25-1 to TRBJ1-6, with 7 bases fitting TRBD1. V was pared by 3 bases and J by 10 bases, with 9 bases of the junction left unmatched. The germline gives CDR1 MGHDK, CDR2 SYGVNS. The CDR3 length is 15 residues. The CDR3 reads CASSDRRDSQSPLHF. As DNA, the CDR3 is TGTGCCAGCAGTGACCGCCGGGACAGCCAGTCACCCCTCCACTTT.

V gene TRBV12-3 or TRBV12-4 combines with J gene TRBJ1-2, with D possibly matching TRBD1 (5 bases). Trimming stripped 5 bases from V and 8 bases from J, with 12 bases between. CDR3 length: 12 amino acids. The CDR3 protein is CASSPAGQGYTF. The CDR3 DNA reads TGTGCCAGCAGTCCGGCGGGGCAGGGCTACACCTTC.

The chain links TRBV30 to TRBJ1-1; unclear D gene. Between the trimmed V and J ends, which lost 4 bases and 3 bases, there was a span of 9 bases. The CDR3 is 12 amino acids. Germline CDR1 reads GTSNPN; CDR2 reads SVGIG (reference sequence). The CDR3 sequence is CAWINQYTEAFF. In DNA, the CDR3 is TGTGCCTGGATAAACCAGTACACTGAAGCTTTCTTT.

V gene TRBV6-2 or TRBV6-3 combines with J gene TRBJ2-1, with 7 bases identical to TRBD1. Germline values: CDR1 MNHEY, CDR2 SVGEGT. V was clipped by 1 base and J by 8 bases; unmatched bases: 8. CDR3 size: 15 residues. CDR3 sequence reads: CASSYLRDSLHEQFF. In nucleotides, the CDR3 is TGTGCCAGCAGTTACTTACGGGACAGTCTACATGAGCAGTTCTTC.

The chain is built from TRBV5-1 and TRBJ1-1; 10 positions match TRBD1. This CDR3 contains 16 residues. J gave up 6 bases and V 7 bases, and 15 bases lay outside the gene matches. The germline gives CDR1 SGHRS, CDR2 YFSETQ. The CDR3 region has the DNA TGCGCCAGCCGGGGACTTAAAGGACAGGGGGACGCTGAAGCTTTCTTT. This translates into CASRGLKGQGDAEAFF.

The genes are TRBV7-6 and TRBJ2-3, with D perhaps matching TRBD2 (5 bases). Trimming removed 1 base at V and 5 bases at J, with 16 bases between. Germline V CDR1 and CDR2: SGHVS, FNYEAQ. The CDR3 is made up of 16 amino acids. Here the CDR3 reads CASSLGPGGELDTQYF. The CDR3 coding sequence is TGTGCCAGCAGCTTAGGTCCAGGAGGCGAACTAGATACGCAGTATTTT. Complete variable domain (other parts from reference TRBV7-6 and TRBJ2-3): GAGVSQSPRYKVTKRGQDVALRCDPISGHVSLYWYRQALGQGPEFLTYFNYEAQQDKSGLPNDRFSAERPEGSISTLTIQRTEQRDSAMYRCASSLGPGGELDTQYFGPGTRLTVL.

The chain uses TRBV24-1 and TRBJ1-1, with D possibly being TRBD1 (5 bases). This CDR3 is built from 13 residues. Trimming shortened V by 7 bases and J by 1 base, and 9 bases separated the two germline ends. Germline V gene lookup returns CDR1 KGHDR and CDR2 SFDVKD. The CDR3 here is CATRGRGNTEAFF. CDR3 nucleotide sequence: TGTGCCACCAGGGGTAGGGGGAACACTGAAGCTTTCTTT.

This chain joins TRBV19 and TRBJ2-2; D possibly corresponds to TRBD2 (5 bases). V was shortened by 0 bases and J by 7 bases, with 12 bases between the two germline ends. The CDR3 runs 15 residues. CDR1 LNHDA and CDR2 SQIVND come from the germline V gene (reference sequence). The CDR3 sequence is CASSIEGLSGGELFF. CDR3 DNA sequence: TGTGCCAGTAGTATAGAAGGACTTTCGGGCGGGGAGCTGTTTTTT.

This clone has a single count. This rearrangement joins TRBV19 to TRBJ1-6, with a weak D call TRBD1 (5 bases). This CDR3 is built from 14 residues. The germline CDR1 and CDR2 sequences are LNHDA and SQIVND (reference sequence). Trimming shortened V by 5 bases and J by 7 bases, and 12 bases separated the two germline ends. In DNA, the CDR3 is TGTGCCAGTAGTGAAGGGGCCCGAAATTCACCCCTCCACTTT. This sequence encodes CASSEGARNSPLHF.

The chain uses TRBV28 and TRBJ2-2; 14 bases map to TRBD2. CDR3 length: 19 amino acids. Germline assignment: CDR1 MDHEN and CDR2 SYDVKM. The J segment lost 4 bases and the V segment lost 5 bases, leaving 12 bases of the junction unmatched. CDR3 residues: CASSPTGLAGVSGTGELFF. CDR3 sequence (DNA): TGTGCCAGCAGTCCGACGGGACTAGCGGGAGTTTCGGGCACCGGGGAGCTGTTTTTT.

CDR3 sequence: CASSPSGGNIQYF. Here the CDR3 DNA reads TGTGCCAGCAGCCCCTCGGGGGGAAACATTCAGTACTTC. The V and J genes are TRBV9 and TRBJ2-4; 7 nucleotides align to TRBD2. The germline gives CDR1 SGDLS, CDR2 YYNGEE. This CDR3 is 13 amino acids long. With V trimmed by 4 bases and J by 6 bases, 4 bases remained unmatched.

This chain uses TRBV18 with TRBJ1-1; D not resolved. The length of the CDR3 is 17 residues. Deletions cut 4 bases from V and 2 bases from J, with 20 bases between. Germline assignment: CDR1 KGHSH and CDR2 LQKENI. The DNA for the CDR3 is TGTGCCAGCTCACTCATCCAACAGCCGAGAAGAAACACTGAAGCTTTCTTT. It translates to CASSLIQQPRRNTEAFF.

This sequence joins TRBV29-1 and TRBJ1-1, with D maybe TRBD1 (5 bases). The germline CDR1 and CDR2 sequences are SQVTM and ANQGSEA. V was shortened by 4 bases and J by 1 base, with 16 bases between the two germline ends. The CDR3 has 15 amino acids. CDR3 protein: CSVGDSHRRNTEAFF. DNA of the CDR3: TGCAGCGTTGGGGACTCCCACCGCCGGAACACTGAAGCTTTCTTT.

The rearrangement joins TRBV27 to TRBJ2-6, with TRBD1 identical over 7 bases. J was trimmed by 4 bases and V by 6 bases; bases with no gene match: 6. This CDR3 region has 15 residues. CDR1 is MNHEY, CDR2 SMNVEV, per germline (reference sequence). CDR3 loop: CASRRQGSGANVLTF. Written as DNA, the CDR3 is TGTGCCAGCAGAAGACAGGGATCCGGGGCCAACGTCCTGACTTTC.

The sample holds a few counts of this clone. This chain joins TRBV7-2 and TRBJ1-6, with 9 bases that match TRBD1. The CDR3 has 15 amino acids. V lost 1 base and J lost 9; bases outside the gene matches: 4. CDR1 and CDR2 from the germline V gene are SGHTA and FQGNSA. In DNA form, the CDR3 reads TGTGCCAGCAGCTTAGGGGACAGGGTTAGTTCACCCCTCCACTTT. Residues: CASSLGDRVSSPLHF.

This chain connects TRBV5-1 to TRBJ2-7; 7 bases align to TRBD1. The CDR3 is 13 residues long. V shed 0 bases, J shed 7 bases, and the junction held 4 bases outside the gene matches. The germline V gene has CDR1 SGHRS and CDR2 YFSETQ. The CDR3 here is CASSLVGGREQYF. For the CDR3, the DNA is TGCGCCAGCAGCTTGGTAGGGGGCCGGGAGCAGTACTTC.

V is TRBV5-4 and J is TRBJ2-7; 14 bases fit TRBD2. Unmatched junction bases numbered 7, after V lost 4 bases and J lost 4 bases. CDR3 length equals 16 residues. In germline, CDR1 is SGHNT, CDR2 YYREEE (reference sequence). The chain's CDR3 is CASSLSGTSGSYEQYF. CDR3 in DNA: TGTGCCAGCAGCCTTTCCGGGACTAGCGGGAGTTACGAGCAGTACTTC.

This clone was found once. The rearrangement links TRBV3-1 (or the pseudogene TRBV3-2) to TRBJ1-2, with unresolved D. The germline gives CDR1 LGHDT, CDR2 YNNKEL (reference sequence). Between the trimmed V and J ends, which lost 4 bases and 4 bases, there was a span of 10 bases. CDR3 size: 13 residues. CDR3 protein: CASSLEISYGYTF. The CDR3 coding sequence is TGTGCCAGCAGCCTGGAGATTAGCTATGGCTACACCTTC.

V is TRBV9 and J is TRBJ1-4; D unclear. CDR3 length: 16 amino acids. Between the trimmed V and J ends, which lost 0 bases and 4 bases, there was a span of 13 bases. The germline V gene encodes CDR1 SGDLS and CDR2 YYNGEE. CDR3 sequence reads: CASSVGPTAGNEKLFF. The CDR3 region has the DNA TGTGCCAGCAGCGTAGGCCCGACGGCGGGTAATGAAAAACTGTTTTTT.

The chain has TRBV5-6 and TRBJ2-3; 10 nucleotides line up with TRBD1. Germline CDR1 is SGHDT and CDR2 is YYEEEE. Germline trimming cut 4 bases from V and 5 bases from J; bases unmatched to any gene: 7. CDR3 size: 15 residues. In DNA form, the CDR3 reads TGTGCCAGCAGCCACGGGACAGGGGCTGGAGATACGCAGTATTTT. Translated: CASSHGTGAGDTQYF.

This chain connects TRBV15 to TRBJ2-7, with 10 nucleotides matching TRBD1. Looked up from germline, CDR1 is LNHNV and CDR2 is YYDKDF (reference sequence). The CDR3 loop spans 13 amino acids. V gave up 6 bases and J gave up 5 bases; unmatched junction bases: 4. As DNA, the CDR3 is TGTGCCACCAGAGGGACAGGGGAAAACGAGCAGTACTTC. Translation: CATRGTGENEQYF.